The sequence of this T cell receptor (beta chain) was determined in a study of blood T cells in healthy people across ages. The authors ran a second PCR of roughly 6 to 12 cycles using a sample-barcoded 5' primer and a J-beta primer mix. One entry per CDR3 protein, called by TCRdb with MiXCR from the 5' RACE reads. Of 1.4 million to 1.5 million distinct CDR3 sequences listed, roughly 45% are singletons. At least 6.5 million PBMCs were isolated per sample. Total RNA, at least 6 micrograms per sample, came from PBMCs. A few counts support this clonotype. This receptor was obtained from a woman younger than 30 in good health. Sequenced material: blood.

CDR3 region: CSARVRTGPQETQYF. CDR3 nucleotides: TGCAGTGCTAGAGTTAGGACAGGCCCCCAAGAGACCCAGTACTTC. The chain couples TRBV20-1 to TRBJ2-5; 7 nucleotides match TRBD1. The V gene's germline CDR1 is DFQATT and CDR2 SNEGSKA (reference sequence). The CDR3 runs to 15 residues. Germline trimming cut 1 base from V and 1 base from J; bases unmatched to any gene: 6.